The text below deals with one T cell receptor (beta chain). The sample comes from a study of T cell changes during pregnancy in multiple sclerosis. Trimming shortened V by 1 base and J by 2 bases, and 14 bases separated the two germline ends. Germline V gives CDR1 MDHEN, CDR2 SYDVKM. The CDR3 is 16 amino acids. Sequencing was performed with immunoSEQ multiplex PCR; in TCRdb, only in-frame clones are kept and a portion is missing. The table includes approximately 18,000 clones, more than 75% detected once. The TCR comes from a female donor in good health, enrolled as a control in a pregnancy study. The sequencing here drew on CD8+ T cells from peripheral blood mononuclear cells, taken in the third trimester of pregnancy. This chain joins TRBV28 and TRBJ1-2, with a possible D match to TRBD1 (5 bases). CDR3 residues: CASSLSTGGINYGYTF. As DNA, the CDR3 is TGTGCCAGCAGTTTATCTACAGGAGGGATCAACTATGGCTACACCTTC.